Following are 26 T cell receptor beta chains from one sample sequenced in a study of post-analysis software for immune sequencing data. These TCRs' antigens remain unknown. Regarding the study as a whole: When patients were compared with controls, about 5 TRBV segments were more frequent, TRBV5-6, TRBV5-1 and TRBV20-1 among them.

The TCR beta cDNA libraries contained unique molecular identifiers. TCRdb re-called the PCR reads with MiXCR, one entry per CDR3 protein. The repertoire holds about half a million distinct CDR3 sequences, with about a third as singletons. Material: blood. The receptor source for this set is a girl aged 2 to 17 with multiple sclerosis.

This sequence joins TRBV6-6 and TRBJ1-6; 7 nucleotides match TRBD1. Germline CDR1 is MNHNY and CDR2 is SVGAGI (reference sequence). Trimming took 5 bases from V and 1 from J; bases not matched to a gene: 5. CDR3 length: 16 amino acids. The CDR3 DNA sequence: TGTGCCAGCAGTCACCCCAGGGGGTCCTATAATTCACCCCTCCACTTT. Encoded protein: CASSHPRGSYNSPLHF.

The genes are TRBV20-1 and TRBJ1-1; TRBD1 might be the D (5 bases). CDR1 and CDR2 (germline): DFQATT, SNEGSKA (reference sequence). Trimming removed 3 bases from V and 3 bases from J, with 14 bases in between. This CDR3 contains 14 residues. The CDR3: CSASRAGKDTEAFF. In nucleotides, the CDR3 is TGCAGTGCTAGTCGGGCAGGGAAGGACACTGAAGCTTTCTTT.

This clonotype was found a few times. As DNA, the CDR3 is TGTGCCATCCGGGGCAGGGATTCACCCCTCCACTTT. Translated, it gives CAIRGRDSPLHF. The rearrangement uses TRBV10-3 and TRBJ1-6; D is perhaps TRBD1 (5 bases). V dropped 8 bases and J dropped 8 bases, with 10 bases sitting between them. Germline V gives CDR1 ENHRY, CDR2 SYGVKD. The CDR3 has 12 amino acids.

The J gene is TRBJ1-5, the V gene TRBV5-6, with D unresolved. V lost 4 bases, J lost 7 bases, and 15 bases lay in between. Looked up from germline, CDR1 is SGHDT and CDR2 is YYEEEE. This CDR3 has 14 residues. The CDR3 DNA sequence: TGTGCCAGCAGCGGCGGAGACACGGGGCAGCCCCAGCATTTT. Its translation: CASSGGDTGQPQHF.

This clonotype was picked up a small number of times. The chain recombines TRBV11-2 with TRBJ2-1, with TRBD2 matching over 11 bases. The CDR3 length is 18 residues. CDR1 and CDR2 (germline): SGHAT, FQNNGV. V trimming: 1 base; J trimming: 0 bases; junction bases outside the gene matches: 5. The CDR3 coding sequence is TGTGCCAGCAGCTTAGGACTAGCGGGGAAGAGCTCCTACAATGAGCAGTTCTTC. Its protein product is CASSLGLAGKSSYNEQFF.

The chain links TRBV7-2 to TRBJ2-2, with D perhaps TRBD1 or TRBD2 (5 bases each). Germline values: CDR1 SGHTA, CDR2 FQGNSA. The CDR3 totals 13 residues. V was shortened by 5 bases and J by 8 bases, with 12 bases between the two germline ends. The CDR3 loop reads CASSLYGGGELFF. The CDR3 DNA is TGTGCCAGCAGCCTATATGGGGGAGGGGAGCTGTTTTTT.

CDR3: CASSLPLGKGYNEQFF. The CDR3 DNA reads as TGTGCCAGCAGCTTACCCTTGGGCAAAGGTTACAATGAGCAGTTCTTC. This chain links TRBV11-1 with TRBJ2-1; D not resolved. This CDR3 is 16 amino acids long. Germline V CDR1 and CDR2: SGHAT, FQDESV (reference sequence). V dropped 2 bases and J dropped 4 bases, with 15 bases sitting between them.

The chain uses TRBV28 and TRBJ1-2; possible D gene TRBD1, 5 bases. This CDR3 region has 13 residues. V was clipped by 7 bases and J by 1 base, with 10 bases between them. Germline values: CDR1 MDHEN, CDR2 SYDVKM. In DNA, the CDR3 is TGTGCCAGCAAATGGGGGTTTAACTATGGCTACACCTTC. Protein: CASKWGFNYGYTF.

This chain joins TRBV15 and TRBJ1-1; perhaps TRBD1 as D (6 bases). Trimming left V 0 bases short and J 11 bases short, with 16 bases between. Germline CDR1 reads LNHNV; CDR2 reads YYDKDF (reference sequence). This CDR3 has 14 amino acids. CDR3 sequence: CATSRDRTATWAFF. CDR3 DNA sequence: TGTGCCACCAGCAGAGACCGGACAGCTACTTGGGCTTTCTTT.

The V and J genes are TRBV6-5 and TRBJ1-2, with TRBD1 identical over 8 bases. Germline V gene lookup returns CDR1 MNHEY and CDR2 SVGAGI. With V trimmed by 4 bases and J by 2 bases, 12 bases remained unmatched. CDR3 size: 17 residues. CDR3: CASSSPGLGQDNYGYTF. For the CDR3, the DNA is TGTGCCAGCAGTTCCCCCGGGCTGGGACAGGACAACTATGGCTACACCTTC.

This clonotype has more than one count but fewer than ten. The rearrangement uses TRBV7-2 and TRBJ2-5, with D unclear. The DNA end favors TRBJ2-7, so the J call may be wrong. Germline V CDR1 and CDR2: SGHTA, FQGNSA. The CDR3 spans 14 residues. CDR3 nucleotide sequence: TGTGCCAGCAGCCCCCGCGGTAGGCGCCACGAGCAGTACTTC. Translating it yields CASSPRGRRHEQYF.

This clonotype has a handful of counts. The chain recombines TRBV7-2 with TRBJ2-7; 9 bases align to TRBD1. Losses at the gene ends were 5 bases for V and 3 bases for J; bases not matched to a gene: 8. The length of the CDR3 is 15 residues. The germline V gene has CDR1 SGHTA and CDR2 FQGNSA. Here the CDR3 DNA reads TGTGCCAGCAGCCACGGGGGACAGGGCCTCTACGAGCAGTACTTC. It is translated as CASSHGGQGLYEQYF.

The sample holds a few counts of this clonotype. The CDR3: CSAGDRPDNEQFF. For the CDR3, the DNA is TGCAGTGCGGGGGACAGGCCGGACAATGAGCAGTTCTTC. This chain joins TRBV20-1 and TRBJ2-1; TRBD1 agrees at 8 bases. CDR1 DFQATT and CDR2 SNEGSKA come from the germline V gene (reference sequence). V dropped 6 bases and J dropped 5; count of bases not matched to a gene: 6. The CDR3 is 13 amino acids.

This chain's CDR3 is CASRPPPNTGTGVETQYF. The CDR3 coding sequence is TGTGCCAGCAGGCCACCGCCAAATACCGGGACAGGGGTGGAGACCCAGTACTTC. V gene TRBV5-5 combines with J gene TRBJ2-7, with 10 bases fitting TRBD1. The DNA end is more similar to TRBJ2-5, so the J call may be wrong. The germline V gene has CDR1 SGHKS and CDR2 YYEKEE (reference sequence). There are 18 residues in the CDR3.

V usage is TRBV4-1 and J usage is TRBJ1-1, with D possibly matching TRBD1 (6 bases). Germline assignment: CDR1 MGHRA and CDR2 YSYEKL. There are 13 residues in the CDR3. CDR3 region: CASRMVGADEAFF. The CDR3 DNA is TGCGCTTCCAGGATGGTGGGGGCGGATGAAGCTTTCTTT.

V is TRBV11-2 and J is TRBJ2-7, with a weak D call TRBD1 (5 bases). The end of the DNA fits TRBJ2-5 better, so the J call may be wrong. CDR1 is SGHAT and CDR2 is FQNNGV in the germline V gene. The CDR3 consists of 16 residues. This chain's CDR3 is CASSSPTKGRRETQYF. The CDR3 DNA reads as TGTGCCAGCAGCTCCCCCACCAAGGGGCGTCGTGAGACCCAGTACTTC.

The chain joins TRBV5-1 to TRBJ2-1; 8 bases match TRBD1. V lost 0 bases, J lost 7 bases, and 9 bases stayed unmatched. Germline loops: CDR1 SGHRS, CDR2 YFSETQ. This CDR3 has 16 amino acids. CDR3 residues: CASSLDGQGIGNEQFF. CDR3 bases: TGCGCCAGCAGCTTGGACGGACAGGGTATCGGGAATGAGCAGTTCTTC.

V usage is TRBV28 and J usage is TRBJ2-5; 8 nucleotides line up with TRBD1. Looked up from germline, CDR1 is MDHEN and CDR2 is SYDVKM. The CDR3 has 14 amino acids. Trimming took 5 bases from V and 3 from J; bases not matched to a gene: 5. The CDR3 sequence is CASSPRQGKETQYF. The CDR3 DNA reads as TGTGCCAGCAGTCCAAGACAGGGGAAAGAGACCCAGTACTTC.

The chain couples TRBV6-1 to TRBJ1-2; 10 nucleotides agree with TRBD1. V was clipped by 5 bases and J by 7 bases; unmatched bases: 4. The CDR3 is made up of 13 amino acids. Per germline, CDR1 MNHNS and CDR2 SASEGT. This chain's CDR3 is CASSPDRGVGYTF. The CDR3, as DNA: TGTGCCAGCAGTCCGGACAGGGGGGTTGGCTACACCTTC.

This clonotype was seen ten or more times. The chain combines TRBV20-1 with TRBJ2-3, with 9 nucleotides matching TRBD1. CDR3 length equals 14 residues. The junction had 5 bases not matched to a gene; V was cut back by 5 bases and J by 2 bases. Germline lookup yields CDR1 DFQATT and CDR2 SNEGSKA (reference sequence). CDR3 protein: CSAPGTGNTDTQYF. CDR3 bases: TGCAGTGCTCCCGGGACAGGGAACACAGATACGCAGTATTTT.

There are a few counts of this clonotype. The chain combines TRBV28 with TRBJ2-7; D gene uncertain. CDR3 length: 14 amino acids. Trimming shortened V by 4 bases and J by 0 bases, and 10 bases separated the two germline ends. CDR1 and CDR2 (germline): MDHEN, SYDVKM. CDR3 region: CASSSYASSYEQYF. The CDR3 region has the DNA TGTGCCAGCAGTTCCTATGCGAGCTCCTACGAGCAGTACTTC.

This clonotype was counted between two and nine times. V and J are TRBV7-2 and TRBJ2-7; TRBD2 matches at 10 bases. Looked up from germline, CDR1 is SGHTA and CDR2 is FQGNSA. The CDR3 is 16 amino acids. Trimming took 3 bases from V and 2 from J; bases not matched to a gene: 7. CDR3 amino acids: CASSFSSGGSAYEQYF. CDR3 sequence (DNA): TGTGCCAGCAGCTTTAGTAGCGGGGGGTCGGCCTACGAGCAGTACTTC.

This clonotype was seen more than once but under ten times. The V and J genes are TRBV3-1 and TRBJ2-5, with D maybe TRBD2 (6 bases). The CDR3 contains 16 residues. Trimming cost V 4 bases and J 0 bases, with 15 bases left between them. Germline CDR1 and CDR2: LGHDT and YNNKEL (reference sequence). CDR3 region: CASSPAWTTYQETQYF. As DNA, the CDR3 is TGTGCCAGCAGCCCCGCATGGACTACATACCAAGAGACCCAGTACTTC.

The rearrangement links TRBV20-1 to TRBJ1-2, with 8 bases that match TRBD1. This CDR3 has 13 amino acids. The germline CDR1 and CDR2 sequences are DFQATT and SNEGSKA (reference sequence). V lost 7 bases to trimming and J lost 3 bases; unmatched junction nucleotides: 7. CDR3 DNA: TGCAGTGTCCCGGGACAGGCTTACTATGGCTACACCTTC. Translated: CSVPGQAYYGYTF.

The V gene is TRBV6-1, the J gene TRBJ1-5; TRBD1 is a possible D gene (6 bases). The CDR3 covers 15 residues. Germline V lookup: CDR1 MNHNS, CDR2 SASEGT. Deletions cut 6 bases from V and 7 bases from J, with 19 bases between. CDR3 residues: CASSLIGGAGQPQHF. CDR3 bases: TGTGCCAGCAGCTTAATCGGGGGGGCAGGGCAGCCCCAGCATTTT.

Remarks on this clonotype: One end of the junction does not line up with germline, which may come from a read error. The CDR3 nucleotides are TGTGCCGGCAGCCGGACTAGCGGATACAATGAGCAGTTCTTC. It is translated as CAGSRTSGYNEQFF. V usage is TRBV4-2 and J usage is TRBJ2-1; TRBD2 agrees at 10 bases. This CDR3 comprises 14 residues. Germline V gene lookup returns CDR1 LGHNA and CDR2 YNFKEQ.